The text below deals with one T cell receptor (beta chain). Its antigen is undetermined. This specimen belongs to a study of tissue T cells after allogeneic stem cell transplantation. Overall study results and limits: TCR repertoires tracked anatomic similarity, regardless of disease or transplant status. Motif-based clustering found tissue-specific repertoire signatures shared across patients, though few clones were shared.

Unmatched junction bases numbered 0, after V lost 1 base and J lost 1 base. CDR1 LGHNA and CDR2 YSLEER come from the germline V gene. The CDR3 contains 15 residues. TCRbeta CDR3 was sequenced at survey depth with template counts. Assay used: immunoSEQ multiplex PCR; TCRdb lists only in-frame clones, some missing. The sample consists of 8,000 to 10,000 clones, approximately 57% of them appearing once. The sample in question was tissue from the jejunum, obtained at autopsy. The clonotype comes from a woman aged 18 to 55 with breast cancer. V gene TRBV4-3 combines with J gene TRBJ2-1; 8 nucleotides match TRBD1. The CDR3 nucleotides read TGCGCCAGCAGCCAAGGGACAGGGTCCTACAATGAGCAGTTCTTC. This codes for CASSQGTGSYNEQFF.